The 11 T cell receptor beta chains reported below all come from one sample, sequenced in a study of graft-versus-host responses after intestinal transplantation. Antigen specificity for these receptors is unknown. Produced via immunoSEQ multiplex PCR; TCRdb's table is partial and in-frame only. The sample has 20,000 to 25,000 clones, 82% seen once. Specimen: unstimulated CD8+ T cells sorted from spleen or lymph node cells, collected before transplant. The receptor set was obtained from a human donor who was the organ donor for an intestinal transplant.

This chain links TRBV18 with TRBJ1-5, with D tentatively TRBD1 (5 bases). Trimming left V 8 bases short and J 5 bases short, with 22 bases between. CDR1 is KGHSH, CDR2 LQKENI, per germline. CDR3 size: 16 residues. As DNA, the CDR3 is TGTGCCAGCCGCGGGGGGGATGATCTTTCCGATCAGCCCCAGCATTTT. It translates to CASRGGDDLSDQPQHF.

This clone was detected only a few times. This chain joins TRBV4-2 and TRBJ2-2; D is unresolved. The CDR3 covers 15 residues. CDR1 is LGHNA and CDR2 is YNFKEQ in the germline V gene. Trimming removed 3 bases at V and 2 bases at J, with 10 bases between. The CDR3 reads CASSQVAVNTGELFF. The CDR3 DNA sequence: TGTGCCAGCAGCCAGGTGGCAGTTAACACCGGGGAGCTGTTTTTT.

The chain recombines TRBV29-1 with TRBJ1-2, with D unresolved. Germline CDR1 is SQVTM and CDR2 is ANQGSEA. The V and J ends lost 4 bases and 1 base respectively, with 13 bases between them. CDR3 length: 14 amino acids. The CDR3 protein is CSVGPGPLNYGYTF. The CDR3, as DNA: TGCAGCGTTGGTCCAGGCCCGCTTAACTATGGCTACACCTTC. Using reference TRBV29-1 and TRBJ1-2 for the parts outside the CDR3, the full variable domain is SAVISQKPSRDICQRGTSLTIQCQVDSQVTMMFWYRQQPGQSLTLIATANQGSEATYESGFVIDKFPISRPNLTFSTLTVSNMSPEDSSIYLCSVGPGPLNYGYTFGSGTRLTVV.

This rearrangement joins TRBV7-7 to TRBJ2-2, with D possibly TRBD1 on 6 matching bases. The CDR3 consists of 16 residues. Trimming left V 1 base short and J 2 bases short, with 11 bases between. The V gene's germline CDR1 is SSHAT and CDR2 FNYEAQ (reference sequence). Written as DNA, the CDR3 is TGTGCCAGCAGCTTAGTCTCCGGGACAAACACCGGGGAGCTGTTTTTT. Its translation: CASSLVSGTNTGELFF.

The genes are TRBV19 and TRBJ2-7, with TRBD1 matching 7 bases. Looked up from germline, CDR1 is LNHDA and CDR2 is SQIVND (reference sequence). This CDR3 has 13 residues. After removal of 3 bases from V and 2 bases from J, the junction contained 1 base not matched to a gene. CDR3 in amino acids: CASSIQGAYEQYF. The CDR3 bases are TGTGCCAGTAGTATCCAGGGGGCCTACGAGCAGTACTTC.

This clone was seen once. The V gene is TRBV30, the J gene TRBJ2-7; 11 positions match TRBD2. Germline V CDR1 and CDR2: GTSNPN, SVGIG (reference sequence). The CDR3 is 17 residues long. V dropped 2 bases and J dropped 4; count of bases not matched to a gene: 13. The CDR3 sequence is CAWSRTAGTSGVYEQYF. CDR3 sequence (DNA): TGTGCCTGGAGTAGGACAGCTGGGACTAGCGGAGTTTACGAGCAGTACTTC.

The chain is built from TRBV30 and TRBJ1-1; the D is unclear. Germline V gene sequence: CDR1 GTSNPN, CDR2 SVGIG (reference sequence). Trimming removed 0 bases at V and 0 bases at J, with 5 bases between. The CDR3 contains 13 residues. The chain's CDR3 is CAWSVGVNTEAFF. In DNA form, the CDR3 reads TGTGCCTGGAGTGTGGGAGTGAACACTGAAGCTTTCTTT. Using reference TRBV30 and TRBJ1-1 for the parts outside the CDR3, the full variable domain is SQTIHQWPATLVQPVGSPLSLECTVEGTSNPNLYWYRQAAGRGLQLLFYSVGIGQISSEVPQNLSASRPQDRQFILSSKKLLLSDSGFYLCAWSVGVNTEAFFGQGTRLTVV.

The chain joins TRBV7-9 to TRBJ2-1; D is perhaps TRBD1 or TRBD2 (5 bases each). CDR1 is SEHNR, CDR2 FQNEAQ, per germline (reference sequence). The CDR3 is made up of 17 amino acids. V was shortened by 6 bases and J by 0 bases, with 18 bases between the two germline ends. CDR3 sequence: CASSTSVWDGSYNEQFF. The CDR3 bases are TGTGCCAGCAGTACCAGCGTCTGGGACGGCTCCTACAATGAGCAGTTCTTC.

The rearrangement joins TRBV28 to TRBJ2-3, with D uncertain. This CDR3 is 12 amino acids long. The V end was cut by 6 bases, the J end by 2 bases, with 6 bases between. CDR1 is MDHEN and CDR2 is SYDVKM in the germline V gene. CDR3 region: CASSIDTDTQYF. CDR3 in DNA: TGTGCCAGCAGCATCGACACAGATACGCAGTATTTT.

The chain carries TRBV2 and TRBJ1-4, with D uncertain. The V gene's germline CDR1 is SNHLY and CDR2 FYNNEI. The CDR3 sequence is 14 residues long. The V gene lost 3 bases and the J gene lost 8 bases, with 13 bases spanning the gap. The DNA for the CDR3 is TGTGCCAGCAGTGACGAAACACTGAGGGAAAAACTGTTTTTT. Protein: CASSDETLREKLFF.

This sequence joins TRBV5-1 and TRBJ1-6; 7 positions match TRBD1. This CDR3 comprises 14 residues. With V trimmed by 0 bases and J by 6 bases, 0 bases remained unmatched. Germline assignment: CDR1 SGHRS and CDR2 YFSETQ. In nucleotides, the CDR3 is TGCGCCAGCAGCTTGGGACAGGGTAATTCACCCCTCCACTTT. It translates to CASSLGQGNSPLHF. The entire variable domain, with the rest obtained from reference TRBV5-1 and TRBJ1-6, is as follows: KAGVTQTPRYLIKTRGQQVTLSCSPISGHRSVSWYQQTPGQGLQFLFEYFSETQRNKGNFPGRFSGRQFSNSRSEMNVSTLELGDSALYLCASSLGQGNSPLHFGNGTRLTVT.